This T cell receptor beta chain was identified in a study of cytomegalovirus exposure and HLA in healthy donors. V was pared by 7 bases and J by 5 bases, with 18 bases between. This CDR3 region has 14 residues. Germline loops: CDR1 SGHAT, CDR2 FQDESV (reference sequence). Primers for the PCR totalled 60 Vbeta and 13 Jbeta. The assay was immunoSEQ multiplex PCR, and TCRdb's table has in-frame clones only and misses some. In all, the sample yields 140,000 to 150,000 clones. The specimen sequenced was PBMCs. The clonotype was recovered from a male donor in good health and CMV-seronegative. The V gene is TRBV11-1, the J gene TRBJ2-7; D possibly corresponds to TRBD1 (6 bases). Written as DNA, the CDR3 is TGTGCCAGCACCCCTACAGGGATACAGGACGAGCAGTACTTC. Its protein is CASTPTGIQDEQYF.